Listed below are T cell receptor beta chains from one sample, sequenced in a study of resident and recirculating memory T cells in vitiligo. Clones were read by immunoSEQ multiplex PCR, and TCRdb kept only the in-frame ones, dropping some. The sample contains 70,000 to 95,000 clones, under 95% of which appear only once. Material: blood. Every receptor here comes from a male donor with vitiligo. CDR3s include the opening cysteine and the closing phenylalanine or tryptophan. A D gene is named only where the DNA matches it firmly. Only some rows state a clone size, as once, few, many or a class for expanded clones.

v_gene	abundance	d_gene	j_gene	CDR3nt	CDR3aa
TRBV5-6	-	-	TRBJ2-7	TGTGCCAGCAGCTTGGGGAGAAGCTCCTACGAGCAGTACTTC	CASSLGRSSYEQYF
TRBV5-1	once	-	TRBJ2-3	TGCGCCAGCAGCCGGGACTCCCCGGGGACAGATACGCAGTATTTT	CASSRDSPGTDTQYF
TRBV9	-	TRBD2	TRBJ2-7	TGTGCCAGCAGCTCCTCCGGGACTAGCGGGAGGCGGCAGTACTTC	CASSSSGTSGRRQYF
TRBV28	-	TRBD2	TRBJ2-7	TGTGCCAGCACTCTATCGCTTGACTGGGGGGAGGGTTACGAGCAGTACTTC	CASTLSLDWGEGYEQYF
TRBV9	few	TRBD1	TRBJ1-3	TGTGCCAGCAGCCAATCAGGGGGACCTGGAAACACCATATATTTT	CASSQSGGPGNTIYF
TRBV7-2	-	-	TRBJ2-5	TGTGCCAGCAGCTTATCCCACAGGGCAGAGACCCAGTACTTC	CASSLSHRAETQYF
TRBV28	-	-	TRBJ2-4	TGTGCCAGCAGTGCCGACAGGGGGCGGGAGGGACCTGGGATAAACATTCAGTACTTC	CASSADRGREGPGINIQYF
TRBV28	-	TRBD2	TRBJ2-5	TGTGCCAGCAGTCCTAGCGGGTGGGAAGAGACCCAGTACTTC	CASSPSGWEETQYF
TRBV11-2	-	-	TRBJ1-2	TGTGCCAGCAGCTTGGCTGTATGGGCCGGGGGTGCGGGCTATGGCTACACCTTC	CASSLAVWAGGAGYGYTF
TRBV7-3	-	TRBD1	TRBJ2-2	TGTGCCAGCAGCCACAGACAGGGGAGTACCGGGGAGCTGTTTTTT	CASSHRQGSTGELFF